This T cell receptor beta chain was identified in a study of blood T cells in healthy people across ages. Findings and limits, study-wide: Roughly linearly, TCR beta diversity per million T cells fell as age increased.

Using a J-beta primer mix together with a sample-barcoded 5' primer, a second PCR was run for about 6 to 11 cycles. A 12-random-nucleotide template-switch adaptor tagged each cDNA molecule. In TCRdb, the 5' RACE reads were re-called with MiXCR into one record per CDR3 protein. The sample includes about 720,000 distinct CDR3 sequences, approximately 25% of them seen just once. Remarks on this clonotype: Antigen: not known.

V dropped 1 base and J dropped 8 bases, with 18 bases sitting between them. The CDR3 covers 16 residues. Germline loops: CDR1 SGHVS, CDR2 FQNEAQ. The sample was also reused in another study, on T cells of mothers and their children. From that report: Input to cDNA synthesis comprised all extracted RNA, at a ratio of around 1.5 ug per 15 ul. M1S, a second-PCR primer, added sample barcodes and 2-4 random nucleotides.

Sequencing was done on a sample of blood. The sequence was obtained from a boy younger than 18 in good health. J is TRBJ2-1 and V is TRBV7-8; the D gene is possibly TRBD1 (5 bases). The CDR3 sequence: CASSLVVGQGRHEQFF. For the CDR3, the DNA is TGTGCCAGCAGCTTAGTCGTAGGGCAGGGTCGGCATGAGCAGTTCTTC.